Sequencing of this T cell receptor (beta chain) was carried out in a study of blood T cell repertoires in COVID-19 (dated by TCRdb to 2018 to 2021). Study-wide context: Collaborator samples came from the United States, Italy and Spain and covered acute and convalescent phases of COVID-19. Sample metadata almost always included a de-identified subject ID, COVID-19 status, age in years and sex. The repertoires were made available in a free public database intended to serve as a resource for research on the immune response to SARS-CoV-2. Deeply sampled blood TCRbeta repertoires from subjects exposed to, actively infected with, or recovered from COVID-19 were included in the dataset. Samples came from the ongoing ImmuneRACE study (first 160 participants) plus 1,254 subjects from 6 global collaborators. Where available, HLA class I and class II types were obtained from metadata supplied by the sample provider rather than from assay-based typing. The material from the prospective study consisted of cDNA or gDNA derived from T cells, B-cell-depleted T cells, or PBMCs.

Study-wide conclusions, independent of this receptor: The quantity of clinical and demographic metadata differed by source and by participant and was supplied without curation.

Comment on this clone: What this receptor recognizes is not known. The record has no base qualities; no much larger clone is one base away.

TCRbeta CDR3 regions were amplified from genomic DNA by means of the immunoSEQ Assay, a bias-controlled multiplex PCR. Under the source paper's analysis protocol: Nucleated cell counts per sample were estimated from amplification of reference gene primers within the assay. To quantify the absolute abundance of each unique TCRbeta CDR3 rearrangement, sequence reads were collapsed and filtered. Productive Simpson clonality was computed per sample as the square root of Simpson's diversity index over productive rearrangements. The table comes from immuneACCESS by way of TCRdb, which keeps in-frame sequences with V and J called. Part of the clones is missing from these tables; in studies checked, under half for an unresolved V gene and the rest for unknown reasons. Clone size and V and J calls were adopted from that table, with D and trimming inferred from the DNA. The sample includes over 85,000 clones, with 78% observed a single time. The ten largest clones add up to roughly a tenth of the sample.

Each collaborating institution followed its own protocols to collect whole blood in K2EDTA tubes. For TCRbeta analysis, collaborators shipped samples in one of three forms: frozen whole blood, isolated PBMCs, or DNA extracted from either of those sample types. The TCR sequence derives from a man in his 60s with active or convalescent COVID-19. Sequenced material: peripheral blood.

The CDR3 region reads CGTAGVSRDTQYF. The DNA sequence is given as TGTGGTACAGCGGGAGTTTCGCGAGATACGCAGTATTTT. Recombination connected TRBV19 to TRBJ2-3, and 8 bases in between align with TRBD2. The CDR3 holds 13 amino acids from the cysteine to the phenylalanine. The CDR3 DNA has 39 bases and is translated from base 1. For CDR1 and CDR2, the germline V gene (reference sequence) lists LNHDA and SQIVND.